The 4 T cell receptor beta chains reported below all come from one sample, sequenced in a study of T cell repertoires in cytomegalovirus infection. TCRdb reprocessed the reads via MiXCR and lists one record per CDR3 protein. The sample lists roughly 320,000 distinct CDR3 sequences, around 9.6% occurring once. Sequenced material: PBMCs. Receptors originate from a human donor in good health (CMV status not recorded). Some clones in this sample may be carry-over from other donors' samples.

Many counts were recorded for this clonotype. The chain links TRBV20-1 to TRBJ1-3; no definite D call. The V end lost 2 bases, the J end lost 1 base, and 18 bases lay between the germline ends. Germline V gene sequence: CDR1 DFQATT, CDR2 SNEGSKA (reference sequence). The CDR3 is 17 amino acids. The CDR3 coding sequence is TGCAGTGCTAGACCGCGACACCACCGTTTTTCTGGAAACACCATATATTTT. This translates into CSARPRHHRFSGNTIYF.

This clonotype was recorded a few times. The chain is built from TRBV20-1 and TRBJ2-1, with TRBD2 matching over 8 bases. V lost 2 bases, J lost 6 bases, and 3 bases stayed unmatched. Germline CDR1 and CDR2: DFQATT and SNEGSKA (reference sequence). CDR3 length equals 13 residues. CDR3 loop: CSARLAGINEQFF. In nucleotides, the CDR3 is TGCAGTGCTAGATTAGCGGGGATCAATGAGCAGTTCTTC.

This clonotype has ten or more counts. V gene TRBV27 combines with J gene TRBJ2-7, with 9 nucleotides matching TRBD2. The junction had 13 bases not matched to a gene; V was cut back by 6 bases and J by 4 bases. The CDR3 consists of 16 residues. Looked up from germline, CDR1 is MNHEY and CDR2 is SMNVEV (reference sequence). CDR3 amino acids: CASSETGTSFIYEQYV. The DNA of the CDR3 is TGTGCCAGCAGCGAGACCGGGACTAGCTTCATTTACGAGCAGTACGTC.

The sample holds many counts of this clonotype. The rearrangement uses TRBV20-1 and TRBJ2-3, with D tentatively TRBD2 (6 bases). The V gene's germline CDR1 is DFQATT and CDR2 SNEGSKA (reference sequence). The germline V and J ends were trimmed by 3 bases and 1 base, with 11 bases remaining between them. The CDR3 loop spans 14 amino acids. The CDR3 is CSARGGLGTDTQYF. The DNA for the CDR3 is TGCAGTGCTAGGGGGGGACTTGGCACAGATACGCAGTATTTT.